The source of this T cell receptor beta chain is a study of identical twins. Study-wide results and caveats: When twins shared out-of-frame alpha sequences, those sequences had excess low generation probability.

The cDNA had a unique molecular identifier and a template-switch universal primer site. A single record per CDR3 protein comes from TCRdb applying MiXCR to the 5' RACE reads. The sample lists 500,000 or so distinct CDR3 sequences; 13% to 15% were seen once. CDR3 length equals 15 residues. V lost 3 bases, J lost 1 base, and 3 bases stayed unmatched. The V gene's germline CDR1 is SEHNR and CDR2 FQNEAQ (reference sequence). Points on this clonotype: As yet, its antigen is unknown.

The sample also formed part of further work on yellow fever vaccine responses in identical twins.

The V gene is TRBV7-9, the J gene TRBJ2-3; the match to TRBD1 covers 8 bases. This sequence was found in a woman in her late teens or twenties in good health. Sequencing was performed on CD4+ T cells sorted from blood. CDR3 residues: CASSLGQERTDTQYF. The CDR3 nucleotides read TGTGCCAGCAGCTTGGGACAGGAGCGCACAGATACGCAGTATTTT.